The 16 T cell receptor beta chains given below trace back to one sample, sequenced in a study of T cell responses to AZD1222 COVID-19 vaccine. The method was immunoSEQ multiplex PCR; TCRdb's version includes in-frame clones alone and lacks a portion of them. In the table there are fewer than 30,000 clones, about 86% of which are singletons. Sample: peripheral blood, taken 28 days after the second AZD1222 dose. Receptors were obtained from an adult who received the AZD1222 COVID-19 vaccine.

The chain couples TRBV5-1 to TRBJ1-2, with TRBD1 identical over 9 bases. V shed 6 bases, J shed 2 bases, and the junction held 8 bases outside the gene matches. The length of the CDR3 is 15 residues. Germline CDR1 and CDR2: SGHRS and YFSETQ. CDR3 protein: CASTAQGAGNYGYTF. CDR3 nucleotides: TGCGCCAGCACCGCACAGGGGGCGGGGAACTATGGCTACACCTTC.

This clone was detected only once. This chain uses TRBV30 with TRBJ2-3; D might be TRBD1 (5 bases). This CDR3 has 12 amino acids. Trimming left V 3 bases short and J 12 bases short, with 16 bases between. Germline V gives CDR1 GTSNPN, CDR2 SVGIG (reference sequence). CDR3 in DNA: TGTGCCTGGAGCAGACAGTCGGGCGATCAGTATTTT. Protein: CAWSRQSGDQYF.

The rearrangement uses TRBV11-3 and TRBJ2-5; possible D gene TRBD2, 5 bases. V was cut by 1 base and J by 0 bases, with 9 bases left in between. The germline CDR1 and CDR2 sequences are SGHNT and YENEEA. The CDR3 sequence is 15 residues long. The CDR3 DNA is TGTGCCAGCAGCTTAGGCGGGCTGAACCAAGAGACCCAGTACTTC. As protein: CASSLGGLNQETQYF.

The CDR3 DNA sequence: TGTGCCAGCAGCCCCCGTCGTAGCACAGATACGCAGTATTTT. It specifies CASSPRRSTDTQYF. The chain employs TRBV7-3 and TRBJ2-3, with D uncertain. Trimming took 5 bases from V and 0 from J, leaving 9 bases between them. This CDR3 contains 14 residues. The germline V gene encodes CDR1 SGHTA and CDR2 FQGTGA. The entire variable domain, with the rest obtained from reference TRBV7-3 and TRBJ2-3, is as follows: GAGVSQTPSNKVTEKGKYVELRCDPISGHTALYWYRQSLGQGPEFLIYFQGTGAADDSGLPNDRFFAVRPEGSVSTLKIQRTERGDSAVYLCASSPRRSTDTQYFGPGTRLTVL.

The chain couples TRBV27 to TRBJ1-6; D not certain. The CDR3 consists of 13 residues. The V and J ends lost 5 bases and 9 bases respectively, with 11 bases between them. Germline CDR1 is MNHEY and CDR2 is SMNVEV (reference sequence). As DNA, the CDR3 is TGTGCCAGCAGTGCTGGATTAGTTTCACCCCTCCACTTT. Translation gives CASSAGLVSPLHF.

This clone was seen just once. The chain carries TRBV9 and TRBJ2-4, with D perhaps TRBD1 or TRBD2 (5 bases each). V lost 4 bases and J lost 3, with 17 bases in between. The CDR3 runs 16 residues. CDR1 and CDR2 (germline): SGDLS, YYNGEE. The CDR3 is CASSPRGGYDKNIQYF. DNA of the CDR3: TGTGCCAGCAGCCCGAGGGGTGGGTACGACAAAAACATTCAGTACTTC.

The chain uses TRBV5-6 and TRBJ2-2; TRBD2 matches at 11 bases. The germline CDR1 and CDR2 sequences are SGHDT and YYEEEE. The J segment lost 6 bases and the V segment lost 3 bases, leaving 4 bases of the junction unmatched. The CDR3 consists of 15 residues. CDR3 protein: CASSWTLAGAGELFF. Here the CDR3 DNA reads TGTGCCAGCAGCTGGACACTAGCGGGAGCCGGGGAGCTGTTTTTT.

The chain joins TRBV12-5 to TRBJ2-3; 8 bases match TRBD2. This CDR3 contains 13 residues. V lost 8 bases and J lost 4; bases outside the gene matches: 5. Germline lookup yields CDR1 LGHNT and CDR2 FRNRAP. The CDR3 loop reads CASSAAGADTQYF. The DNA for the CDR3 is TGTGCTAGTAGTGCAGCGGGAGCAGATACGCAGTATTTT.

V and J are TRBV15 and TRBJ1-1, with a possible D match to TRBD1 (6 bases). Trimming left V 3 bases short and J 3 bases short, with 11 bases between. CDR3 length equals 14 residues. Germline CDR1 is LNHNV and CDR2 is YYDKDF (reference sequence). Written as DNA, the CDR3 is TGTGCCACCAGCAGGACGAACAGGGACACTGAAGCTTTCTTT. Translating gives CATSRTNRDTEAFF.

CDR3 sequence reads: CASSIGTYNEQFF. The CDR3 DNA follows: TGCGCCAGCAGCATTGGAACCTACAATGAGCAGTTCTTC. This chain uses TRBV5-1 with TRBJ2-1, with D hard to call. Trimming removed 4 bases at V and 2 bases at J, with 7 bases between. Per germline, CDR1 SGHRS and CDR2 YFSETQ. This CDR3 is built from 13 residues.

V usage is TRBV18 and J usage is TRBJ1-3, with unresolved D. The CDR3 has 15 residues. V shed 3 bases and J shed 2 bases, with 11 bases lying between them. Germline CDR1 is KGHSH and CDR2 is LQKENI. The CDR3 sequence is CASSPNAQPGNTIYF. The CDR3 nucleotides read TGTGCCAGCTCACCCAACGCCCAGCCTGGAAACACCATATATTTT.

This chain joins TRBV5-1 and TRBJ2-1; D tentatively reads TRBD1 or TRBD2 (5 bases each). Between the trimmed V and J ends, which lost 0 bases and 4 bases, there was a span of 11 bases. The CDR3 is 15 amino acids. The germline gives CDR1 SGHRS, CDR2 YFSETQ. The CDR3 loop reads CASSLDGTEYNEQFF. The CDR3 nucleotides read TGCGCCAGCAGCTTGGACGGGACGGAGTACAATGAGCAGTTCTTC.

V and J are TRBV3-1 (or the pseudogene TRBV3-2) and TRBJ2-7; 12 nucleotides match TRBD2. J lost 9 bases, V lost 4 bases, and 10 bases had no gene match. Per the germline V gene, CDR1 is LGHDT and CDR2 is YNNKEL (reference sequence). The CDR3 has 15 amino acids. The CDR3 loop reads CASSPGLAGLRGQYF. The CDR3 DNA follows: TGTGCCAGCAGCCCCGGACTAGCGGGGTTGAGGGGGCAGTACTTC.

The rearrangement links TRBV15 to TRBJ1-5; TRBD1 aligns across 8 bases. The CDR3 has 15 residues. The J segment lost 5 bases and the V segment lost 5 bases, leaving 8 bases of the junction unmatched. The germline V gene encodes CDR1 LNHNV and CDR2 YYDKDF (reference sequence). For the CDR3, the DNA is TGTGCCACCAGCGGATTCAGGGGGCGCGATCAGCCCCAGCATTTT. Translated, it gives CATSGFRGRDQPQHF.

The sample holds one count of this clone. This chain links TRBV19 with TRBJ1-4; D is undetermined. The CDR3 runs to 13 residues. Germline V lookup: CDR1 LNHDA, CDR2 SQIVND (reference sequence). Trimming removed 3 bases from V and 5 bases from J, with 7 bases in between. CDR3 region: CASSMEGNEKLFF. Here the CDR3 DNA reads TGTGCCAGTAGTATGGAAGGAAATGAAAAACTGTTTTTT.

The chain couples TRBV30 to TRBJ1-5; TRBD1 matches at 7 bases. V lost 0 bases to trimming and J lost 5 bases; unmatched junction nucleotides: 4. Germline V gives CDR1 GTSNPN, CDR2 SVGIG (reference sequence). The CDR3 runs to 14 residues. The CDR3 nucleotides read TGTGCCTGGAGTGTACGACAGGGTGATCAGCCCCAGCATTTT. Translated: CAWSVRQGDQPQHF.